Following are 30 T cell receptor beta chains from one sample sequenced in a study of blood T cell dynamics during melanoma immunotherapy. Time point indicated: week 3, after first cycle of checkpoint inhibitor. TCRdb's table, derived via immunoSEQ multiplex PCR, lists solely in-frame clones and lacks some. The sample carries about 28,000 clones, 80% to 85% recorded once. This specimen consisted of blood, obtained from a patient treated with checkpoint blockade. These receptor sequences come from a human donor with melanoma.

The chain links TRBV4-3 to TRBJ2-3; no reliable D call. V gave up 1 base and J gave up 0 bases, with 11 bases separating them. CDR3 size: 16 residues. Germline V gives CDR1 LGHNA, CDR2 YSLEER. CDR3 residues: CASSQAPSRSTDTQYF. The CDR3 DNA follows: TGCGCCAGCAGCCAAGCACCATCGAGGAGCACAGATACGCAGTATTTT.

The rearrangement joins TRBV15 to TRBJ1-1; D unclear. Germline values: CDR1 LNHNV, CDR2 YYDKDF (reference sequence). This CDR3 is built from 11 residues. V was trimmed by 1 base and J by 11 bases, leaving 8 bases between them. The CDR3 here is CATSRGASAFF. The CDR3 region has the DNA TGTGCCACCAGCAGAGGGGCTAGCGCTTTCTTT.

This clone was recorded once. This chain uses TRBV7-2 with TRBJ2-7; TRBD2 matches at 10 bases. This CDR3 has 12 amino acids. CDR1 and CDR2 from the germline V gene are SGHTA and FQGNSA. V lost 8 bases to trimming and J lost 2 bases; unmatched junction nucleotides: 0. The CDR3, as DNA: TGTGCCAGCGGACTAGCGGCCTACGAGCAGTACTTC. Translated, it gives CASGLAAYEQYF.

This chain joins TRBV7-2 and TRBJ1-5; D gene uncertain. Germline lookup yields CDR1 SGHTA and CDR2 FQGNSA. Trimming stripped 4 bases from V and 2 bases from J, with 24 bases between. There are 19 residues in the CDR3. The CDR3 here is CASSSPEWAIGVGNQPQHF. CDR3 sequence (DNA): TGTGCCAGCAGCTCCCCCGAGTGGGCTATCGGGGTTGGCAATCAGCCCCAGCATTTT.

This CDR3 reads CASSPIAGQSSYEQYF. CDR3 nucleotides: TGTGCCAGCAGCCCTATAGCGGGGCAAAGCTCCTACGAGCAGTACTTC. The chain recombines TRBV11-2 with TRBJ2-7, with 8 bases matching TRBD2. CDR3 size: 16 residues. Germline V CDR1 and CDR2: SGHAT, FQNNGV. J gave up 0 bases and V 5 bases, and 9 bases lay outside the gene matches.

The rearrangement links TRBV4-3 to TRBJ1-2; D is possibly TRBD1 (6 bases). The CDR3 extends over 15 amino acids. Trimming took 0 bases from V and 4 from J, leaving 12 bases between them. Germline CDR1 is LGHNA and CDR2 is YSLEER. CDR3 protein: CASSQDQQGAYGYTF. CDR3 sequence (DNA): TGCGCCAGCAGCCAAGACCAACAGGGAGCCTATGGCTACACCTTC.

This clone was observed a single time. The genes are TRBV19 and TRBJ2-2; D uncertain. The germline CDR1 and CDR2 sequences are LNHDA and SQIVND (reference sequence). The CDR3 is 15 residues long. Between the trimmed V and J ends, which lost 6 bases and 2 bases, there was a span of 13 bases. Here the CDR3 DNA reads TGTGCCAGTAGCCGGAATGGGAAAAACACCGGGGAGCTGTTTTTT. As protein: CASSRNGKNTGELFF.

The rearrangement uses TRBV2 and TRBJ1-5; D is perhaps TRBD1 (5 bases). CDR1 is SNHLY, CDR2 FYNNEI, per germline. The length of the CDR3 is 17 residues. Trimming stripped 6 bases from V and 1 base from J, with 19 bases between. The CDR3 is CASRGRGGSRSNQPQHF. As DNA, the CDR3 is TGTGCCAGCAGGGGAAGGGGAGGGTCGAGGAGCAATCAGCCCCAGCATTTT.

Only one count was recorded for this clone. This rearrangement joins TRBV30 to TRBJ1-1; 8 bases match TRBD1. Germline lookup yields CDR1 GTSNPN and CDR2 SVGIG (reference sequence). V lost 4 bases, J lost 1 base, and 8 bases stayed unmatched. The CDR3 totals 15 residues. The CDR3 region has the DNA TGTGCCTGGAACCTACCGGGACAGGCGAACACTGAAGCTTTCTTT. Translation gives CAWNLPGQANTEAFF.

The rearrangement uses TRBV19 and TRBJ2-7, with 7 positions matching TRBD1. The V segment lost 5 bases and the J segment 2 bases; nucleotides outside the gene matches: 3. CDR1 and CDR2 from the germline V gene are LNHDA and SQIVND (reference sequence). The length of the CDR3 is 13 residues. The CDR3 protein is CASSGGQAYEQYF. CDR3 in DNA: TGTGCCAGTAGTGGAGGACAGGCCTACGAGCAGTACTTC. Full variable domain (outside the CDR3, taken from reference TRBV19 and TRBJ2-7): DGGITQSPKYLFRKEGQNVTLSCEQNLNHDAMYWYRQDPGQGLRLIYYSQIVNDFQKGDIAEGYSVSREKKESFPLTVTSAQKNPTAFYLCASSGGQAYEQYFGPGTRLTVT.

This chain links TRBV29-1 with TRBJ2-1, with D maybe TRBD1 (5 bases). The CDR3 runs 12 residues. The V end lost 4 bases, the J end lost 6 bases, and 10 bases lay between the germline ends. The germline V gene has CDR1 SQVTM and CDR2 ANQGSEA. The CDR3 here is CSVAQGVNEQFF. The CDR3 DNA reads TGCAGCGTTGCCCAGGGCGTCAATGAGCAGTTCTTC.

The chain combines TRBV28 with TRBJ2-7; 9 bases fit TRBD2. The CDR3 contains 15 residues. Germline trimming cut 5 bases from V and 0 bases from J; bases unmatched to any gene: 5. Germline-derived CDR1 and CDR2 are MDHEN and SYDVKM. CDR3 nucleotide sequence: TGTGCCAGCAGTATCGTAGCGGGAGTCTCCTACGAGCAGTACTTC. Protein product: CASSIVAGVSYEQYF. The variable domain in full, completed from reference TRBV28 and TRBJ2-7, reads DVKVTQSSRYLVKRTGEKVFLECVQDMDHENMFWYRQDPGLGLRLIYFSYDVKMKEKGDIPEGYSVSREKKERFSLILESASTNQTSMYLCASSIVAGVSYEQYFGPGTRLTVT.

The sample holds a few counts of this clone. The chain has TRBV16 and TRBJ1-1; D uncertain. The CDR3 contains 14 residues. Germline-derived CDR1 and CDR2 are KGHSY and FQNENV. V lost 3 bases to trimming and J lost 0 bases, with 8 bases between them. The CDR3 bases are TGTGCCAGCAGCCATCTGCAGGTGAACACTGAAGCTTTCTTT. It encodes CASSHLQVNTEAFF.

The V call is TRBV11-2, the J call TRBJ2-1; possibly TRBD2 for D (6 bases). V gave up 5 bases and J gave up 7 bases, with 18 bases separating them. Per germline, CDR1 SGHAT and CDR2 FQNNGV. The CDR3 runs 15 residues. The CDR3 sequence is CASSAGLRARNEQFF. The CDR3 DNA is TGTGCCAGCAGCGCGGGACTTAGGGCCCGGAATGAGCAGTTCTTC.

This sequence joins TRBV6-1 and TRBJ2-2; TRBD1 might be the D (5 bases). Per germline, CDR1 MNHNS and CDR2 SASEGT. Trimming left V 4 bases short and J 5 bases short, with 11 bases between. This CDR3 spans 14 amino acids. For the CDR3, the DNA is TGTGCCAGCAGTGGGACACACAGGACCGGGGAGCTGTTTTTT. Amino acid sequence: CASSGTHRTGELFF.

This rearrangement joins TRBV28 to TRBJ1-5; D uncertain. This CDR3 spans 13 amino acids. Germline V gives CDR1 MDHEN, CDR2 SYDVKM. V lost 5 bases and J lost 1, with 6 bases in between. The CDR3 coding sequence is TGTGCCAGCAGTCCCGACAGCAATCAGCCCCAGCATTTT. Translation: CASSPDSNQPQHF.

This chain connects TRBV6-1 to TRBJ1-5; D might be TRBD1 (6 bases). The V and J ends lost 6 bases and 2 bases respectively, with 14 bases between them. Germline V gives CDR1 MNHNS, CDR2 SASEGT. The CDR3 is 15 amino acids. CDR3 in amino acids: CASSRTEIGNQPQHF. The CDR3 region has the DNA TGTGCCAGCAGCAGGACAGAGATTGGCAATCAGCCCCAGCATTTT.

This clone was picked up one time. The J gene is TRBJ1-4, the V gene TRBV28; tentative D call: TRBD1 (5 bases). The ends were cut back, 9 bases at V and 3 bases at J, with 14 bases in the middle. CDR3 length: 14 residues. In germline, CDR1 is MDHEN, CDR2 SYDVKM. The CDR3 loop is CASRSLGPNEKLFF. CDR3 sequence (DNA): TGTGCCAGTCGGAGCCTGGGACCTAATGAAAAACTGTTTTTT.

The chain links TRBV4-3 to TRBJ2-3; D remains ambiguous. The V end lost 0 bases, the J end lost 0 bases, and 10 bases lay between the germline ends. Germline CDR1 LGHNA, CDR2 YSLEER. The CDR3 contains 16 residues. CDR3 DNA: TGCGCCAGCAGCCAAGATCCGGGCCCTAGCACAGATACGCAGTATTTT. This codes for CASSQDPGPSTDTQYF.

J is TRBJ2-1 and V is TRBV19; 8 bases map to TRBD1. With V trimmed by 5 bases and J by 8 bases, 8 bases remained unmatched. This CDR3 has 14 amino acids. Germline V CDR1 and CDR2: LNHDA, SQIVND (reference sequence). CDR3 region: CASSPRTGLDEQFF. In nucleotides, the CDR3 is TGTGCCAGTAGTCCCCGGACAGGGTTAGATGAGCAGTTCTTC. The complete variable domain, with remaining parts taken from reference TRBV19 and TRBJ2-1, reads DGGITQSPKYLFRKEGQNVTLSCEQNLNHDAMYWYRQDPGQGLRLIYYSQIVNDFQKGDIAEGYSVSREKKESFPLTVTSAQKNPTAFYLCASSPRTGLDEQFFGPGTRLTVL.

This clone has a single count. V gene TRBV19 combines with J gene TRBJ2-1; no clear D gene. CDR1 and CDR2 (germline): LNHDA, SQIVND (reference sequence). CDR3 size: 16 residues. V was trimmed by 3 bases and J by 2 bases, leaving 14 bases between them. CDR3 sequence (DNA): TGTGCCAGTAGTATTTACGGCGAAATCGCCTACAATGAGCAGTTCTTC. It encodes CASSIYGEIAYNEQFF.

This chain uses TRBV5-4 with TRBJ1-2; weak D call: TRBD1 (5 bases). V was shortened by 7 bases and J by 4 bases, with 11 bases between the two germline ends. Germline V gene lookup returns CDR1 SGHNT and CDR2 YYREEE (reference sequence). The CDR3 sequence is 12 residues long. In nucleotides, the CDR3 is TGTGCCAGCGGCAGGGAACCCTATGGCTACACCTTC. Residues: CASGREPYGYTF. The full variable domain, in which reference TRBV5-4 and TRBJ1-2 provide the parts outside the CDR3, is ETGVTQSPTHLIKTRGQQVTLRCSSQSGHNTVSWYQQALGQGPQFIFQYYREEENGRGNFPPRFSGLQFPNYSSELNVNALELDDSALYLCASGREPYGYTFGSGTRLTVV.

V is TRBV4-1 and J is TRBJ2-3; D gene uncertain. The ends were cut back, 0 bases at V and 1 base at J, with 8 bases in the middle. CDR1 MGHRA and CDR2 YSYEKL come from the germline V gene. The CDR3 totals 15 residues. The CDR3 nucleotides are TGCGCCAGCAGCCAAGAGTCGGCTGGCACAGATACGCAGTATTTT. Translating it yields CASSQESAGTDTQYF.

The chain employs TRBV6-5 and TRBJ2-3; 8 positions match TRBD2. The V and J ends lost 0 bases and 3 bases, in that order; junction bases with no gene match: 5. Germline V CDR1 and CDR2: MNHEY, SVGAGI. The CDR3 spans 16 residues. CDR3 loop: CASSYSSGSRTDTQYF. The DNA for the CDR3 is TGTGCCAGCAGTTACTCGAGCGGGAGTAGGACAGATACGCAGTATTTT.

This clone came up a few times. The chain is built from TRBV2 and TRBJ1-2; 12 bases agree with TRBD1. Unmatched junction bases numbered 2, after V lost 8 bases and J lost 7 bases. Germline CDR1 SNHLY, CDR2 FYNNEI. The CDR3 extends over 12 amino acids. In DNA form, the CDR3 reads TGTGCCAGCGGGGGACAGGGGGCTGGCTACACCTTC. It translates to CASGGQGAGYTF.

The chain recombines TRBV7-9 with TRBJ2-7, with D possibly matching TRBD2 (6 bases). CDR1 and CDR2 (germline): SEHNR, FQNEAQ (reference sequence). The CDR3 is made up of 13 amino acids. V dropped 5 bases and J dropped 4 bases, with 12 bases sitting between them. The DNA for the CDR3 is TGTGCCAGCAGCCGGGGGACGGTGTACGAGCAGTACTTC. This codes for CASSRGTVYEQYF.

The V and J genes are TRBV19 and TRBJ1-2; 7 bases map to TRBD1. V was clipped by 9 bases and J by 3 bases; unmatched bases: 7. This CDR3 region has 13 residues. The V gene's germline CDR1 is LNHDA and CDR2 SQIVND (reference sequence). CDR3 residues: CASLATGDYGYTF. The CDR3 DNA follows: TGTGCCAGCTTAGCAACAGGGGACTATGGCTACACCTTC.

V is TRBV27 and J is TRBJ1-2, with 8 bases aligning to TRBD1. Germline V CDR1 and CDR2: MNHEY, SMNVEV (reference sequence). After removal of 5 bases from V and 2 bases from J, the junction contained 7 bases not matched to a gene. This CDR3 comprises 15 residues. CDR3 amino acids: CASSPQGAINYGYTF. Here the CDR3 DNA reads TGTGCCAGCAGTCCGCAGGGGGCTATCAACTATGGCTACACCTTC.

The chain links TRBV5-5 to TRBJ1-3, with 7 bases lining up with TRBD1. V shed 2 bases and J 8 bases; nucleotides not matched to a gene: 4. There are 13 residues in the CDR3. Germline V CDR1 and CDR2: SGHKS, YYEKEE (reference sequence). Here the CDR3 reads CASSLQGSHTIYF. CDR3 DNA sequence: TGTGCCAGCAGCTTACAGGGGAGCCACACCATATATTTT.

The J gene is TRBJ2-5, the V gene TRBV14, with 7 bases aligning to TRBD2. Trimming took 4 bases from V and 5 from J; bases not matched to a gene: 4. Germline V gene data show CDR1 as SGHDN and CDR2 as FVKESK. This CDR3 is built from 13 residues. The CDR3 protein is CASSLLGGETQYF. CDR3 bases: TGTGCCAGCAGCCTACTGGGAGGGGAGACCCAGTACTTC.